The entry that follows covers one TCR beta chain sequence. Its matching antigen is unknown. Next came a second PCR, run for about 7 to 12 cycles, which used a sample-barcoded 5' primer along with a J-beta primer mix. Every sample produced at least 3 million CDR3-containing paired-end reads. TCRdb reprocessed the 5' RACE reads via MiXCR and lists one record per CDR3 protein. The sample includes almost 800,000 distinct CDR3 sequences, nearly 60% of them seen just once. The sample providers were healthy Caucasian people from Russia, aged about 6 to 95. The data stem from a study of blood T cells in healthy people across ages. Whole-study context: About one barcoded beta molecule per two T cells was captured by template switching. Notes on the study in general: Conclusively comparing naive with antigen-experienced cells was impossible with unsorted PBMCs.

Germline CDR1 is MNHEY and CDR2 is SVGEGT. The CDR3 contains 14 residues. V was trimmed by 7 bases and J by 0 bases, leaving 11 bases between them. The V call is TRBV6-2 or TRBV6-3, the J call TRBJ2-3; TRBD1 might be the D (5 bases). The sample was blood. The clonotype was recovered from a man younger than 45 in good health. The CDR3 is CASTLTASTDTQYF. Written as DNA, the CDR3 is TGTGCCAGCACCTTGACAGCTAGCACAGATACGCAGTATTTT.